A selection of T cell receptor beta chains follows, all from one sample in a study of molecular identifiers for immune sequencing clone quantification. MiXCR, applied by TCRdb to the PCR reads, yields one record per CDR3 protein. The sample lists about 630,000 distinct CDR3 sequences; 25% were seen once. Sequencing input: naive CD8+ T cells from blood, with Jurkat cell RNA spiked in. These receptors came from a human donor in good health. Some libraries in this study had Jurkat cell RNA spiked in. Both conserved end residues are part of each CDR3. D genes are given only for firm matches. Only part of the rows carry a size: once, few, many, or a class if the clone is expanded.

j_call d_call v_call clone_size cdr3_aa cdr3_nt
TRBJ1-3 . TRBV28 many CASSFRYSGNTIYF TGTGCCAGCAGTTTCCGATACTCGGGAAACACCATATATTTT
TRBJ2-1 . TRBV5-1 . CASSFTGQWPYNEQLF TGCGCCAGCAGCTTCACAGGACAGTGGCCCTACAATGAGCAGCTCTTC
TRBJ2-3 TRBD2 TRBV4-3 . CASSQSYSGGVADTQYF TGCGCCAGCAGCCAATCCTACAGCGGGGGCGTCGCAGATACGCAGTATTTT
TRBJ2-2 TRBD2 TRBV6-2/TRBV6-3 . CASSARGSGGPNTGELFF TGTGCCAGCAGTGCCCGGGGTAGCGGGGGCCCGAACACCGGGGAGCTGTTTTTT
TRBJ2-3 TRBD1 TRBV11-2 . CASQGVDTQYF TGTGCCAGCCAGGGGGTAGATACGCAGTATTTT
TRBJ2-2 TRBD1 TRBV5-1 few CASSLGDRANTGELFF TGCGCCAGCAGCTTGGGGGACAGGGCGAACACCGGGGAGCTGTTTTTT
TRBJ2-4 TRBD1 TRBV20-1 few CSAGTGGYKNIQYF TGCAGTGCGGGGACAGGGGGATACAAAAACATTCAGTACTTC
TRBJ2-1 . TRBV28 many CASSSTSNEQFF TGTGCCAGCAGTTCCACTAGCAATGAGCAGTTCTTC
TRBJ2-3 . TRBV7-2 many CASSSRDAARGSTDTQYF TGTGCCAGCAGCTCCCGGGACGCAGCTAGGGGAAGCACAGATACGCAGTATTTT
TRBJ1-5 . TRBV19 few CASRLGQYSNQPQHF TGTGCCAGTAGGCTGGGGCAGTATAGCAATCAGCCCCAGCATTTT
TRBJ1-1 TRBD1 TRBV28 . CASSSTDFWDRNEAFF TGTGCCAGCAGTTCAACCGATTTCTGGGACAGGAATGAAGCTTTCTTT
TRBJ1-1 . TRBV20-1 many CSARAEGTEAFF TGCAGTGCTAGGGCTGAAGGCACTGAAGCTTTCTTT
TRBJ2-7 TRBD2 TRBV10-3 few CAISDGLAGEAEQYF TGTGCCATCAGCGACGGACTAGCGGGGGAGGCCGAGCAGTACTTC